The rows below give T cell receptor beta chains drawn from one sample of a study of cytomegalovirus exposure and HLA in healthy donors. Using immunoSEQ multiplex PCR, the repertoire was profiled, and TCRdb retains in-frame clones only, with some absent. The sample lists tens of thousands of clones, just under 95% occurring once. The sample taken for sequencing was PBMCs. The receptors here all came from a man aged 18 to 30 in good health and CMV-seronegative. Both conserved end residues are part of each CDR3. D genes are given only for firm matches.

v_call	d_call	j_call	cdr3_aa
TRBV2	NA	TRBJ1-5	CASTIQSTGPNQPQHF
TRBV9	NA	TRBJ2-1	CASSLGGEEQFF
TRBV7-9	NA	TRBJ2-7	CASWHGRDDEQYF
TRBV28	TRBD1	TRBJ2-7	CASSRTGTYEQYF
TRBV4-3	NA	TRBJ1-4	CASSPTGGPNEKLFF
TRBV4-2	NA	TRBJ1-2	CASSQELGFHYGYTF
TRBV27	TRBD2	TRBJ2-2	CASSLGEGNTGELFF
TRBV28	NA	TRBJ1-3	CASSRDTYSGNTIYF
TRBV5-8	NA	TRBJ2-5	CASSLVILGGRETQYF
TRBV11-2	TRBD2	TRBJ2-7	CASRDPGGQYF
TRBV6-1	NA	TRBJ2-7	CASSRREDYEQYF
TRBV19	NA	TRBJ1-1	CASTSPTALNTEAFF
TRBV25-1	NA	TRBJ2-7	CASSSRGFSYEQYF
TRBV6-5	NA	TRBJ2-7	CASSYSFATNYEQYF
TRBV6-1	TRBD1	TRBJ1-2	CASSVGTGYGYTF
TRBV6-1	TRBD2	TRBJ2-1	CASTAGESYNEQFF
TRBV19	NA	TRBJ1-1	CASSIAAGGTEAFF
TRBV6-1	TRBD2	TRBJ2-5	CASSLTSGRSETQYF
TRBV14	TRBD1	TRBJ1-2	CASSQLFDRDYGYTF
TRBV25-1	NA	TRBJ2-1	CASSEGIVTRRQFF
TRBV5-4	TRBD1	TRBJ2-2	CASSLGQGNTGELFF
TRBV7-2	TRBD1	TRBJ1-1	CASSLGQGWNTEAFF
TRBV2	NA	TRBJ2-3	CASSDGRGTDTQYF
TRBV15	NA	TRBJ1-5	CATSRDLGGHQPQHF
TRBV28	NA	TRBJ1-2	CASSLLGGPDYGYTF
TRBV7-2	NA	TRBJ2-4	CASSSQREAKNIQYF
TRBV2	TRBD1	TRBJ2-2	CASREQGNTGELFF
TRBV6-5	NA	TRBJ1-3	CASSPAGNTIYF
TRBV28	NA	TRBJ2-3	CASSNAAGRGTDTQYF
TRBV4-3	NA	TRBJ1-4	CASSQEVRVNEKLFF
TRBV5-1	NA	TRBJ2-7	CASSPGLTSRSYEQYF
TRBV21-1	NA	TRBJ1-5	CASRLGGELFSQPQHF
TRBV7-2	NA	TRBJ1-1	CASSLLQGSEAFF
TRBV2	NA	TRBJ1-2	CASSAVADYGYTF
TRBV5-1	TRBD2	TRBJ2-3	CASSLGLAGDTQYF
TRBV4-3	TRBD1	TRBJ1-1	CASSQGQGSFEAFF
TRBV29-1	NA	TRBJ1-1	CSVETTGFGAFF
TRBV2	TRBD1	TRBJ1-1	CASGGQENTEAFF
TRBV29-1	TRBD2	TRBJ2-2	CSVEAPTSAANTGELFF
TRBV11-1	NA	TRBJ2-7	CASSLARGPYEQYF
TRBV6-1	TRBD1	TRBJ1-5	CASSETAGGHQPQHF
TRBV19	TRBD2	TRBJ2-1	CASSAASGSVSNEQFF
TRBV11-2	NA	TRBJ1-1	CASSLGAGPWAEAFF
TRBV7-2	TRBD1	TRBJ2-1	CASSPGQGPYNEQFF
TRBV7-9	TRBD2	TRBJ2-3	CASSLNVLAGISTDTQYF
TRBV5-4	NA	TRBJ2-7	CASSQSPYEQYF